The T cell receptor (beta chain) described here comes from a study of shared clonotypes between healthy human individuals. Profiled with immunoSEQ multiplex PCR; TCRdb holds only in-frame clones, not every one. This table holds about 1 million clones, 75% found once. Germline assignment: CDR1 SGHRS and CDR2 YFSETQ. V was shortened by 3 bases and J by 5 bases, with 15 bases between the two germline ends. The CDR3 length is 15 residues. The source material was memory CD4+ T cells sorted from blood. Subset here: CD45RA-negative fraction. The genes are TRBV5-1 and TRBJ2-1; D gene uncertain. This receptor was identified in a man younger than 30 in good health. In DNA form, the CDR3 reads TGCGCCAGCAGCTCTGGAATTGTGGCAAACAATGAGCAGTTCTTC. Protein product: CASSSGIVANNEQFF.